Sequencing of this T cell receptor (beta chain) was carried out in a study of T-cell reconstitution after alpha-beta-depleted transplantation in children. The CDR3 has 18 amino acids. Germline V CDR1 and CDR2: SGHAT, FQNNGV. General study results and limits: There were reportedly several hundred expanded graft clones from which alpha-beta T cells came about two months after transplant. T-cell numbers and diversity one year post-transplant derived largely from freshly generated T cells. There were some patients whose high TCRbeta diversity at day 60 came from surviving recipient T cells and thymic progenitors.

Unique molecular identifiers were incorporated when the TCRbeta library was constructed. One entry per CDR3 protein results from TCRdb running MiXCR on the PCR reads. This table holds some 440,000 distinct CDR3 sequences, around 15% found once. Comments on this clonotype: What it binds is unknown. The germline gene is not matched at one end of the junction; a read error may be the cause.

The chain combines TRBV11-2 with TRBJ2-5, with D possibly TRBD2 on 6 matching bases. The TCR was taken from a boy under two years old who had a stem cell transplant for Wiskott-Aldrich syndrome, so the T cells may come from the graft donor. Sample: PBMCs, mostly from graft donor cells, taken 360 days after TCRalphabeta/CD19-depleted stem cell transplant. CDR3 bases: TGTGCCAGCAGCTCAAGGGTCCGGGACTGGGATTCCCAAGGGACCCAGTACTTC. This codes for CASSSRVRDWDSQGTQYF.